This T cell receptor beta chain was obtained from a study of OX40 agonist ivuxolimab in advanced cancers. For the wider study: Ivuxolimab, which targeted the costimulatory receptor OX40 (CD134), was an agonistic, fully human IgG2 monoclonal antibody. Of the roughly 52 dose-escalation patients, hepatocellular carcinoma was present in about 20, melanoma in around 15, renal cell carcinoma in 9 and head and neck cancer in 9. Intravenous ivuxolimab was administered to patients every 2 weeks at six dose levels: 0.01, 0.1, 0.3, 1.5, 3 and 10 mg/kg. Peripheral TCRbeta sequencing was intended to test whether TCR sequence diversity was altered and clonal T-cell expansion was caused by ivuxolimab. Three dose-escalation patients achieved partial responses, one with hepatocellular carcinoma and two with cutaneous melanoma. Prior anti-PD-1, anti-PD-L1 or anti-CTLA-4 therapy was permitted, and checkpoint inhibitors had been received by about 37% of dose-escalation patients. The paper reports the monotherapy dose-escalation portion (N of about 50 patients) of the phase I ivuxolimab trial. In the dose-escalation cohort, roughly 80% of patients were male, and the mean age was approximately 64 years, with a range of about 20 to 79.

The germline V gene provides CDR1 SGHRS and CDR2 YFSETQ. The germline V and J ends show losses of 0 bases and 6 bases respectively, and no gene match explains 6 bases of the junction. The CDR3, from cysteine to phenylalanine, totals 15 residues. Only the CDR3 DNA stays, 45 bases, in frame from base 1. The research as a whole found: On average, CD8+ T cells showed more expanded clones than CD4+ T cells after ivuxolimab. In the 0.1-3.0 mg/kg groups, partial responders had among the lowest normalized peripheral clonal expansion, particularly in CD8+ T cells. Low levels of normalized T-cell clonal expansion were also seen in some nonresponding patients. The antigen specificity of the clonally expanded peripheral T cells was not determined. At doses from 0.1 to 3.0 mg/kg, clonal expansion was seen in both CD4+ and CD8+ blood T cells between baseline and week 6.

The trial excluded patients who had a history of autoimmune disease or who were on systemic immunosuppression. Peripheral blood for TCR sequencing was collected from all dose cohorts at baseline, on cycle 4 day 1, and on cycle 7 day 1. Samples were obtained from an open-label, multicenter, first-in-human phase I dose-escalation trial of ivuxolimab. Adults with locally advanced or metastatic melanoma, renal cell, hepatocellular, or head and neck squamous cell carcinoma were enrolled in the trial. Before TCR sequencing, CD4+ T cells and CD8+ T cells were sorted from peripheral blood as separate populations. To sequence the TCRbeta CDR3 region, genomic DNA was isolated from the sorted cells. The immunoSEQ Assay was used for sequencing of TCRbeta CDR3 regions. TCRdb carries this immuneACCESS record with in-frame sequences only. Its versions omit some clonotypes, under half of them owing to an unresolved V gene in the studies checked, with the rest unexplained. This sample lists fewer than 45,000 clones; 74% were detected once. The ten largest clonotypes hold around 20% of the sample.

This clone was seen only once. It lacks a known antigen. Base qualities are not recorded, but no much larger clone differs from it by a single base. This sequence uses TRBV5-1 and TRBJ2-1, and TRBD1 aligns with 7 junction nucleotides. The source was CD4+ or CD8+ T cells sorted from blood, collected in a trial of the OX40 agonist ivuxolimab. The TCR comes from an adult with an advanced solid tumor such as melanoma, head and neck, liver or kidney cancer. The CDR3 here reads CASSLGDRAVNEQFF. Here is the DNA: TGCGCCAGCAGCTTGGGCGACAGGGCGGTCAATGAGCAGTTCTTC.